The 28 T cell receptor beta chains given below trace back to one sample, sequenced in a study of CD8 T cells in Susac syndrome. Reverse transcription used roughly 0.45 to 1 ug RNA and random hexamers. MiXCR was run by TCRdb on the immunoSEQ multiplex PCR reads, yielding one entry per CDR3 protein. The sample carries 130,000 or so distinct CDR3 sequences, about 95% recorded once. The sequenced sample was CD4+ T cells from PBMCs. The receptors here all came from a human donor with multiple sclerosis.

The V and J genes are TRBV5-4 and TRBJ2-1; no clear D gene. Germline V gene data show CDR1 as SGHNT and CDR2 as YYREEE (reference sequence). CDR3 length: 15 amino acids. V was clipped by 4 bases and J by 8 bases, with 19 bases between them. CDR3 bases: TGTGCCAGCAGCATGCAAGGACGGGCTGGGGATGAGCAGTTCTTC. Translated: CASSMQGRAGDEQFF.

This clonotype was seen only once. This CDR3 is CAWSVPGLAVYEQFF. CDR3 DNA: TGTGCCTGGAGCGTACCGGGACTAGCTGTCTATGAGCAGTTCTTC. The chain is built from TRBV30 and TRBJ2-1; 9 bases map to TRBD2. V lost 3 bases, J lost 8 bases, and 11 bases stayed unmatched. The CDR3 totals 15 residues. CDR1 and CDR2 (germline): GTSNPN, SVGIG (reference sequence).

The rearrangement joins TRBV20-1 to TRBJ2-1; TRBD2 aligns across 10 bases. With V trimmed by 2 bases and J by 8 bases, 9 bases remained unmatched. From germline, CDR1 is DFQATT and CDR2 SNEGSKA (reference sequence). CDR3 length equals 15 residues. The CDR3 loop reads CSARSPSGGRDEQFF. In nucleotides, the CDR3 is TGCAGTGCTAGATCGCCTAGCGGGGGACGGGATGAGCAGTTCTTC.

This chain links TRBV24-1 with TRBJ2-7; no clear D. V shed 0 bases and J shed 6 bases, with 8 bases lying between them. In germline, CDR1 is KGHDR, CDR2 SFDVKD. The CDR3 runs 13 residues. CDR3 nucleotide sequence: TGTGCCACCAGTGATTTGCTAATGGGCGAGCAGTACTTC. Its translation: CATSDLLMGEQYF.

CDR3 bases: TGTGCCAGCAGCCAAGGAGGGGACTACTCTGGAAACACCATATATTTT. Protein product: CASSQGGDYSGNTIYF. The chain has TRBV14 and TRBJ1-3, with D possibly being TRBD1 (5 bases). CDR3 length equals 16 residues. V was pared by 1 base and J by 0 bases, with 10 bases between. Germline V lookup: CDR1 SGHDN, CDR2 FVKESK.

J is TRBJ1-1 and V is TRBV29-1, with 7 bases lining up with TRBD1. The CDR3 sequence is 12 residues long. V was pared by 6 bases and J by 4 bases, with 5 bases of the junction left unmatched. CDR1 and CDR2 (germline): SQVTM, ANQGSEA. The CDR3: CSVAGGGTEAFF. The CDR3 region has the DNA TGCAGCGTAGCAGGGGGTGGCACTGAAGCTTTCTTT.

The sample holds a few counts of this clonotype. The V and J genes are TRBV12-3 or TRBV12-4 and TRBJ1-1; D is uncertain. This CDR3 spans 12 amino acids. V lost 5 bases, J lost 1 base, and 5 bases lay in between. The chain's CDR3 is CASSPKNTEAFF. The CDR3, as DNA: TGTGCCAGCAGTCCTAAGAACACTGAAGCTTTCTTT.

CDR3 residues: CASSPTGTSSETQYF. The CDR3 nucleotides are TGTGCCAGCAGCCCAACCGGGACTAGCAGCGAGACCCAGTACTTC. The chain carries TRBV7-3 and TRBJ2-5; 9 bases are shared with TRBD2. V shed 5 bases, J shed 5 bases, and the junction held 9 bases outside the gene matches. The CDR3 runs 15 residues. The germline V gene encodes CDR1 SGHTA and CDR2 FQGTGA. The entire variable domain, with the rest obtained from reference TRBV7-3 and TRBJ2-5, is as follows: GAGVSQTPSNKVTEKGKYVELRCDPISGHTALYWYRQSLGQGPEFLIYFQGTGAADDSGLPNDRFFAVRPEGSVSTLKIQRTERGDSAVYLCASSPTGTSSETQYFGPGTRLLVL.

V gene TRBV29-1 combines with J gene TRBJ1-1, with 8 positions matching TRBD1. CDR3 length: 13 residues. The V gene's germline CDR1 is SQVTM and CDR2 ANQGSEA. The V and J ends lost 8 bases and 5 bases, in that order; junction bases with no gene match: 10. The CDR3 reads CSSNRGDVTEAFF. For the CDR3, the DNA is TGCAGCTCCAACAGGGGGGATGTGACTGAAGCTTTCTTT.

This sequence joins TRBV5-6 and TRBJ2-5; TRBD2 agrees at 7 bases. The V segment lost 1 base and the J segment 3 bases; nucleotides outside the gene matches: 6. Germline V gene lookup returns CDR1 SGHDT and CDR2 YYEEEE. The CDR3 extends over 15 amino acids. CDR3 sequence: CASSLLRGGKETQYF. CDR3 bases: TGTGCCAGCAGCTTGTTGCGCGGGGGAAAAGAGACCCAGTACTTC.

V usage is TRBV29-1 and J usage is TRBJ2-7; possibly TRBD1 for D (5 bases). The ends were cut back, 4 bases at V and 5 bases at J, with 12 bases in the middle. Per germline, CDR1 SQVTM and CDR2 ANQGSEA. The CDR3 has 12 residues. The CDR3 is CSVGQGFHEQYF. Written as DNA, the CDR3 is TGCAGCGTTGGGCAGGGTTTCCACGAGCAGTACTTC.

There are a few counts of this clonotype. The chain recombines TRBV2 with TRBJ2-1; D unresolved. V lost 6 bases to trimming and J lost 15 bases, with 21 bases between them. CDR1 is SNHLY and CDR2 is FYNNEI in the germline V gene. This CDR3 contains 13 residues. The CDR3 bases are TGTGCCAGCAGCCTTGACTCCAATACTTCGCCGTTCTTC. This gives the protein CASSLDSNTSPFF. Together with reference TRBV2 and TRBJ2-1, the CDR3 gives the full variable domain: EPEVTQTPSHQVTQMGQEVILRCVPISNHLYFYWYRQILGQKVEFLVSFYNNEISEKSEIFDDQFSVERPDGSNFTLKIRSTKLEDSAMYFCASSLDSNTSPFFGPGTRLTVL.

This chain links TRBV28 with TRBJ2-4, with TRBD1 matching over 8 bases. The germline V gene encodes CDR1 MDHEN and CDR2 SYDVKM. The CDR3 loop spans 14 amino acids. V lost 6 bases to trimming and J lost 8 bases; unmatched junction nucleotides: 9. In nucleotides, the CDR3 is TGTGCCAGCAGCACAGGGGGGCAGGGAGACATTCAGTACTTC. This encodes CASSTGGQGDIQYF. Supplemented by reference TRBV28 and TRBJ2-4, the full variable domain reads DVKVTQSSRYLVKRTGEKVFLECVQDMDHENMFWYRQDPGLGLRLIYFSYDVKMKEKGDIPEGYSVSREKKERFSLILESASTNQTSMYLCASSTGGQGDIQYFGAGTRLSVL.

This clonotype was seen only once. In nucleotides, the CDR3 is TGTGCCAGTAGTATGAGTTACAGCAATGAGCAGTTCTTC. It encodes CASSMSYSNEQFF. This chain links TRBV19 with TRBJ2-1; D is undetermined. CDR1 and CDR2 (germline): LNHDA, SQIVND (reference sequence). Trimming shortened V by 3 bases and J by 6 bases, and 9 bases separated the two germline ends. The CDR3 contains 13 residues.

This chain uses TRBV3-1 with TRBJ2-2; TRBD2 is a possible D gene (6 bases). V lost 3 bases, J lost 3 bases, and 11 bases lay in between. Germline V CDR1 and CDR2: LGHDT, YNNKEL (reference sequence). This CDR3 is 15 amino acids long. The CDR3 spells CASSQWRADTGELFF. In nucleotides, the CDR3 is TGTGCCAGCAGCCAGTGGAGGGCCGACACCGGGGAGCTGTTTTTT.

This sequence joins TRBV9 and TRBJ1-1; D gene uncertain. Trimming shortened V by 0 bases and J by 5 bases, and 8 bases separated the two germline ends. Germline CDR1 and CDR2: SGDLS and YYNGEE. The CDR3 is made up of 13 amino acids. DNA for the CDR3: TGTGCCAGCAGCGTAGGTGGAGAGACTGAAGCTTTCTTT. It codes for CASSVGGETEAFF.

The V call is TRBV7-2, the J call TRBJ1-4, with D possibly TRBD1 on 5 matching bases. The CDR3 contains 14 residues. Germline lookup yields CDR1 SGHTA and CDR2 FQGNSA. The V gene lost 10 bases and the J gene lost 8 bases, with 20 bases spanning the gap. This CDR3 is CANHRGAGEEKLFF. The CDR3 DNA follows: TGTGCCAACCATCGAGGGGCCGGGGAGGAAAAACTGTTTTTT.

This chain joins TRBV24-1 and TRBJ2-1; tentatively, D is TRBD2 (5 bases). The CDR3 length is 15 residues. Germline V gene lookup returns CDR1 KGHDR and CDR2 SFDVKD. The V end was cut by 3 bases, the J end by 12 bases, with 20 bases between. The CDR3: CATSDKLPREVVQFF. CDR3 coding DNA: TGTGCCACCAGTGATAAACTGCCTCGGGAAGTCGTGCAGTTCTTC.

This clonotype showed up just a few times. The rearrangement uses TRBV6-5 and TRBJ1-1; D gene unclear. The CDR3 length is 13 residues. CDR1 MNHEY and CDR2 SVGAGI come from the germline V gene. V lost 9 bases, J lost 0 bases, and 11 bases lay in between. CDR3 nucleotide sequence: TGTGCCAGTAAAAGGTCAATGAACACTGAAGCTTTCTTT. This sequence encodes CASKRSMNTEAFF.

Here the CDR3 reads CASSSGLKIQETQYF. The DNA of the CDR3 is TGTGCCAGCAGCTCCGGACTAAAAATTCAAGAGACCCAGTACTTC. The chain carries TRBV7-9 and TRBJ2-5, with D tentatively TRBD2 (6 bases). The CDR3 is made up of 15 amino acids. In germline, CDR1 is SEHNR, CDR2 FQNEAQ (reference sequence). Trimming left V 4 bases short and J 2 bases short, with 14 bases between.

The chain links TRBV3-1 to TRBJ2-2; D is undetermined. Trimming removed 1 base from V and 4 bases from J, with 13 bases in between. Germline CDR1 and CDR2: LGHDT and YNNKEL (reference sequence). The CDR3 runs to 16 residues. The CDR3 loop reads CASSQGVAFSTGELFF. For the CDR3, the DNA is TGTGCCAGCAGCCAAGGCGTGGCGTTTAGCACCGGGGAGCTGTTTTTT.

Note on this clonotype: Because the CDR3's place on the DNA is in doubt, the DNA is left out and the CDR3 is given as listed by TCRdb. The chain is built from TRBV27 and TRBJ2-3; the D call in the table, TRBD2, was not verified against the DNA. Germline V gives CDR1 MNHEY, CDR2 SMNVEV (reference sequence). The CDR3 has 17 residues if both end residues are counted. This CDR3 reads CASSSSTSGVRKDTQYF.

V and J are TRBV20-1 and TRBJ2-4, with unresolved D. V was clipped by 6 bases and J by 3 bases, with 15 bases between them. The CDR3 runs to 14 residues. Per the germline V gene, CDR1 is DFQATT and CDR2 is SNEGSKA (reference sequence). The CDR3 DNA follows: TGCAGTGCAGTTCAGTTTGAAATCAAAAACATTCAGTACTTC. It yields the protein CSAVQFEIKNIQYF.

The V call is TRBV20-1, the J call TRBJ1-5, with a tentative D call TRBD1 (6 bases). Trimming took off 4 bases at V and 0 bases at J, with 10 bases between the two ends. This CDR3 spans 14 amino acids. Looked up from germline, CDR1 is DFQATT and CDR2 is SNEGSKA (reference sequence). Here the CDR3 reads CSAKGQNSNQPQHF. The CDR3 nucleotides are TGCAGTGCTAAAGGACAGAATAGCAATCAGCCCCAGCATTTT.

DNA for the CDR3: TGTGCCTGGAGTGTACCGTGGGGAAACAATCAGCCCCAGCATTTT. Its protein is CAWSVPWGNNQPQHF. This chain connects TRBV30 to TRBJ1-5; D gene unclear. Germline assignment: CDR1 GTSNPN and CDR2 SVGIG (reference sequence). The CDR3 sequence is 15 residues long. The V end was cut by 0 bases, the J end by 3 bases, with 12 bases between. The whole variable domain, filled in from reference TRBV30 and TRBJ1-5, reads SQTIHQWPATLVQPVGSPLSLECTVEGTSNPNLYWYRQAAGRGLQLLFYSVGIGQISSEVPQNLSASRPQDRQFILSSKKLLLSDSGFYLCAWSVPWGNNQPQHFGDGTRLSIL.

The CDR3 sequence is CSAGGTGGVEAFF. The CDR3 nucleotides read TGCAGTGCTGGTGGGACAGGGGGCGTTGAAGCTTTCTTT. V is TRBV20-1 and J is TRBJ1-1, with 12 nucleotides matching TRBD1. Germline V lookup: CDR1 DFQATT, CDR2 SNEGSKA (reference sequence). The J segment lost 7 bases and the V segment lost 5 bases, leaving 5 bases of the junction unmatched. The CDR3 length is 13 residues.

V usage is TRBV2 and J usage is TRBJ1-5; no reliable D call. The length of the CDR3 is 14 residues. Germline-derived CDR1 and CDR2 are SNHLY and FYNNEI. V lost 2 bases to trimming and J lost 0 bases, with 5 bases between them. CDR3: CASSELHSNQPQHF. For the CDR3, the DNA is TGTGCCAGCAGTGAACTTCATAGCAATCAGCCCCAGCATTTT.

V usage is TRBV7-8 and J usage is TRBJ1-1; no definite D call. The CDR3 runs 12 residues. Germline V gene data show CDR1 as SGHVS and CDR2 as FQNEAQ. The V end lost 2 bases, the J end lost 0 bases, and 1 base lay between the germline ends. CDR3 in DNA: TGTGCCAGCAGCTTATTGAACACTGAAGCTTTCTTT. Amino acid sequence: CASSLLNTEAFF.